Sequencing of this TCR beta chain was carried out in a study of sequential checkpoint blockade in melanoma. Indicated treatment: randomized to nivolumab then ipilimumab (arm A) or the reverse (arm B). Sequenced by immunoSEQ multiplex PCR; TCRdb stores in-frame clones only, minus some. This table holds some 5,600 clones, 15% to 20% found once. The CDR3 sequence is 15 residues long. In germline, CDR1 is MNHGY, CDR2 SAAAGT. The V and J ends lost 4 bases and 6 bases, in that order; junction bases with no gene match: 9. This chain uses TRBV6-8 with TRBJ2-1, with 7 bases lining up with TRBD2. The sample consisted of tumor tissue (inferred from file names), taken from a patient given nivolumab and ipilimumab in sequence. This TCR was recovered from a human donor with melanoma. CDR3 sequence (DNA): TGTGCCAGCAGTTTTGGCTGGGGAGGGTCCAATGAGCAGTTCTTC. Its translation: CASSFGWGGSNEQFF.